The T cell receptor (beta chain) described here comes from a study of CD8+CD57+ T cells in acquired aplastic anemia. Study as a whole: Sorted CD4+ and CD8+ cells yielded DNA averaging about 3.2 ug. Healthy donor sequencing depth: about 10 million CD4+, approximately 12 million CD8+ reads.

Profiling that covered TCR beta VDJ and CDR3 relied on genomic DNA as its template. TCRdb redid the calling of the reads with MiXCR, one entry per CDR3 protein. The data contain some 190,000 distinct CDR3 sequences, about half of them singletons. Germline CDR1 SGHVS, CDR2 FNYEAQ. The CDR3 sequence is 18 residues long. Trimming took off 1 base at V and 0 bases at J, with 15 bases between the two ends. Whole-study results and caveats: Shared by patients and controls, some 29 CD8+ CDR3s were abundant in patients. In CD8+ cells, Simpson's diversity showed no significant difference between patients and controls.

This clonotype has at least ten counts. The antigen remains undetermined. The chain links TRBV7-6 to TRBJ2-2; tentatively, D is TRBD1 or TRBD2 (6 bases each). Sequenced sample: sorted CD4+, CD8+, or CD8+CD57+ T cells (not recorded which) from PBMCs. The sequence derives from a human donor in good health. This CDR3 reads CASSLVAGGGTNTGELFF. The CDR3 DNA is TGTGCCAGCAGCTTAGTGGCCGGGGGCGGAACGAACACCGGGGAGCTGTTTTTT.